This entry concerns a single T cell receptor beta chain. What it binds is unknown. Amplification of TCR beta CDR3 regions used RNA transcripts. Second-round multiplex PCR came after a first-round RT-PCR that employed HTBI primers. TCRdb fed the multiplex PCR reads into MiXCR, producing one record per CDR3 protein. In the table there are about 600,000 distinct CDR3 sequences, 39% of which are singletons. These data belong to a study of Graves' ophthalmopathy and Graves' hyperthyroidism. General study results and limits: Blood contained most expanded thyroid clonotypes exceeding 0.001 frequency.

CDR3 length equals 13 residues. V gave up 5 bases and J gave up 3 bases; unmatched junction bases: 4. CDR1 DFQATT and CDR2 SNEGSKA come from the germline V gene (reference sequence). Newly diagnosed, the hyperthyroidism patients had under 2 months' duration and were aged 18 to 65. Sequencing input: peripheral blood or thyroid tissue (not recorded which). This rearrangement joins TRBV20-1 to TRBJ1-2, with 9 bases lining up with TRBD1. This clonotype originated in an adult man with Graves' hyperthyroidism. CDR3 protein: CSARDREHYGYTF. CDR3 nucleotide sequence: TGCAGTGCTCGGGACAGGGAACACTATGGCTACACCTTC.